A selection of T cell receptor beta chains follows, all from one sample in a study of blood T cell repertoires in COVID-19. Clones were read by immunoSEQ multiplex PCR, and TCRdb kept only the in-frame ones, dropping some. The sample carries a few hundred thousand clones, more than 85% recorded once. Material for sequencing was PBMCs or T cells enriched from blood (not recorded which). These receptors were obtained from a woman in her twenties or thirties who had recovered from COVID-19. The CDR3 runs from the conserved cysteine through the conserved F or W. A D gene is named only where the DNA matches it firmly. Size is stated for part of the rows, as once, few or many counts, or as a class when the clone is expanded.

size,J,D,V,CDR3,DNA
few,TRBJ2-3,TRBD2,TRBV12-5,CASGLSSGLGADTQYF,TGTGCTAGTGGTTTGTCCAGCGGACTAGGAGCAGATACGCAGTATTTT
few,TRBJ2-3,TRBD1,TRBV11-2,CASSLGMTGATSRDTQYF,TGTGCCAGCAGCTTAGGAATGACAGGGGCTACTAGTAGAGATACGCAGTATTTT
-,TRBJ1-1,-,TRBV2,CASSEISNTEAFF,TGTGCCAGCAGTGAAATCTCGAACACTGAAGCTTTCTTT
few,TRBJ2-1,TRBD2,TRBV6-5,CASRDGLAPNEQFF,TGTGCCAGCAGGGACGGACTAGCCCCCAATGAGCAGTTCTTC
-,TRBJ2-2,-,TRBV25-1,CASSDTSAGELFF,TGTGCCAGCAGTGATACGTCGGCCGGGGAGCTGTTTTTT
-,TRBJ2-3,-,TRBV15,CATRPGTDFTDTQYF,TGTGCCACCAGGCCCGGGACTGACTTCACAGATACGCAGTATTTT
-,TRBJ1-2,-,TRBV10-2,CASSTTGVLDGYTF,TGCGCCAGCAGCACCACAGGCGTCCTTGATGGCTACACCTTC
-,TRBJ1-2,TRBD1,TRBV2,CASSPIPDRGGYGYTF,TGTGCCAGCAGTCCGATCCCGGACAGGGGGGGCTATGGCTACACCTTC
once,TRBJ2-7,TRBD2,TRBV6-4,CASSALAGGGEQYF,TGTGCCAGCAGTGCACTAGCGGGAGGGGGAGAGCAGTACTTC
-,TRBJ2-1,TRBD2,TRBV28,CASSLRPSGNLFF,TGTGCCAGCAGTTTAAGGCCTAGCGGGAACCTGTTCTTC
-,TRBJ2-7,TRBD1,TRBV6-5,CASTAGQGAYEQYF,TGTGCCAGCACCGCGGGACAGGGGGCGTACGAGCAGTACTTC
-,TRBJ2-1,TRBD1,TRBV19,CASTAGGVEQFF,TGTGCCAGTACCGCAGGGGGAGTGGAGCAGTTCTTC
-,TRBJ1-6,-,TRBV3-1/TRBV3-2,CASSQSGLLHF,TGTGCCAGCAGCCAAAGCGGACTACTCCACTTT
-,TRBJ1-3,-,TRBV6-5,CASSYDRSSGNTIYF,TGTGCCAGCAGTTACGACAGGAGCTCTGGAAACACCATATATTTT
once,TRBJ1-1,-,TRBV2,CASSLQGHTEAFF,TGTGCCAGCAGTCTACAGGGACACACTGAAGCTTTCTTT
-,TRBJ2-1,TRBD2,TRBV27,CASSGTSRDNEQFF,TGTGCCAGCAGTGGGACTAGTAGAGACAATGAGCAGTTCTTC
-,TRBJ2-1,TRBD2,TRBV24-1,CATSTSGSWNEQFF,TGTGCCACAAGCACTAGCGGGAGTTGGAATGAGCAGTTCTTC
-,TRBJ1-1,-,TRBV25-1,CASSAGVNTEAFF,TGTGCCAGCAGTGCAGGCGTGAACACTGAAGCTTTCTTT